Described below is a single T cell receptor (beta chain) sequence and its context. These data come from a study of blood T cell repertoires in COVID-19. The protocol was immunoSEQ multiplex PCR, while the TCRdb copy is restricted to in-frame clones and leaves out a portion. The sample holds some 240,000 clones, 65% to 90% seen once. Per the germline V gene, CDR1 is KGHDR and CDR2 is SFDVKD. The CDR3 runs to 15 residues. The V gene end was trimmed by 4 bases and the J gene end by 0 bases; junction bases not matched to a gene: 2. This chain joins TRBV24-1 and TRBJ2-3; 8 positions agree with TRBD1. Sequences were obtained from peripheral blood. The receptor was derived from a woman aged 70-85 years with COVID-19, enrolled during active disease. Here the CDR3 DNA reads TGTGCCACCAGTGAAAACAGGGGGAGCACAGATACGCAGTATTTT. The encoded protein is CATSENRGSTDTQYF.